The next 32 T cell receptor beta chains were all read from a single sample in a study of T cell responses to AZD1222 COVID-19 vaccine. Repertoires were generated with immunoSEQ multiplex PCR, while TCRdb's copy carries only in-frame clones and drops some. Among about 160,000 clones, less than 95% were seen once, and the ten largest hold 1.5%. The sample in question was peripheral blood, obtained on day 0 of AZD1222 vaccination. These receptors all stem from an adult in good health.

The rearrangement uses TRBV25-1 and TRBJ1-4; D ambiguous. CDR3 size: 13 residues. The V gene's germline CDR1 is MGHDK and CDR2 SYGVNS. Trimming removed 6 bases at V and 8 bases at J, with 13 bases between. The CDR3 DNA is TGTGCCAGCAGCCACACTTTCAGCGAAAAACTGTTTTTT. Its translation is CASSHTFSEKLFF.

The V and J genes are TRBV7-2 and TRBJ1-4; D call uncertain. The V end was cut by 1 base, the J end by 12 bases, with 9 bases between. This CDR3 has 12 residues. Germline CDR1 reads SGHTA; CDR2 reads FQGNSA. CDR3 protein: CASSLGRGELFF. The DNA of the CDR3 is TGTGCCAGCAGCTTAGGTCGTGGGGAACTGTTTTTT.

The chain employs TRBV4-3 and TRBJ1-2, with TRBD1 matching 8 bases. From germline, CDR1 is LGHNA and CDR2 YSLEER. The CDR3 is made up of 15 amino acids. J gave up 8 bases and V 0 bases, and 8 bases lay outside the gene matches. CDR3 DNA sequence: TGCGCCAGCAGCCAAGAGCCAGGGGGCGCGGGGGGCTACACCTTC. Amino acids: CASSQEPGGAGGYTF.

This clone was detected only once. V gene TRBV5-6 combines with J gene TRBJ2-7; 8 nucleotides agree with TRBD1. V lost 1 base, J lost 5 bases, and 5 bases stayed unmatched. The CDR3 loop spans 14 amino acids. From germline, CDR1 is SGHDT and CDR2 YYEEEE. In nucleotides, the CDR3 is TGTGCCAGCAGCTTGAACAGGGGGTTGCACGAGCAGTACTTC. It yields the protein CASSLNRGLHEQYF. The whole variable domain, remainder taken from reference TRBV5-6 and TRBJ2-7, is DAGVTQSPTHLIKTRGQQVTLRCSPKSGHDTVSWYQQALGQGPQFIFQYYEEEERQRGNFPDRFSGHQFPNYSSELNVNALLLGDSALYLCASSLNRGLHEQYFGPGTRLTVT.

This clone was seen once. The V call is TRBV6-5, the J call TRBJ1-1; perhaps TRBD1 as D (5 bases). Germline V lookup: CDR1 MNHEY, CDR2 SVGAGI. Trimming stripped 4 bases from V and 1 base from J, with 10 bases between. The CDR3 runs to 14 residues. The CDR3 DNA sequence: TGTGCCAGCAGTTGGGAGGGGACGAACACTGAAGCTTTCTTT. It is translated as CASSWEGTNTEAFF.

V usage is TRBV6-1 and J usage is TRBJ1-2; no clear D. Germline V gives CDR1 MNHNS, CDR2 SASEGT. The ends were cut back, 3 bases at V and 4 bases at J, with 9 bases in the middle. CDR3 size: 13 residues. CDR3 nucleotides: TGTGCCAGCAGTGATCTAGATCCCTATGGCTACACCTTC. Residues: CASSDLDPYGYTF.

The chain is built from TRBV10-2 and TRBJ1-1, with D unclear. CDR3 length: 16 residues. The germline V gene has CDR1 WSHSY and CDR2 SAAADI. V lost 2 bases to trimming and J lost 0 bases, with 13 bases between them. CDR3 in DNA: TGCGCCAGCAGTGAGCTCGGGCGGCGGATGAACACTGAAGCTTTCTTT. This gives the protein CASSELGRRMNTEAFF.

The chain recombines TRBV28 with TRBJ2-7, with D uncertain. The CDR3 sequence is 17 residues long. CDR1 and CDR2 from the germline V gene are MDHEN and SYDVKM. V gave up 7 bases and J gave up 3 bases, with 25 bases separating them. The CDR3, as DNA: TGTGCCAGCACCGTTTTCCCCGAGGTCGGCAGTGACTACGAGCAGTACTTC. This sequence encodes CASTVFPEVGSDYEQYF.

The rearrangement links TRBV5-5 to TRBJ1-1, with unresolved D. CDR1 is SGHKS, CDR2 YYEKEE, per germline (reference sequence). The CDR3 sequence is 10 residues long. V was pared by 7 bases and J by 6 bases, with 7 bases between. CDR3 in amino acids: CASGGSEAFF. The CDR3 DNA follows: TGTGCCAGCGGCGGATCTGAAGCTTTCTTT.

This clone was observed once. This chain joins TRBV5-1 and TRBJ2-1; the match to TRBD2 covers 11 bases. Germline V gene lookup returns CDR1 SGHRS and CDR2 YFSETQ. V gave up 0 bases and J gave up 10 bases; unmatched junction bases: 9. The CDR3 is made up of 16 amino acids. DNA for the CDR3: TGCGCCAGCAGCTTGGCTAGCGGGGGGCACTCCCAAGAGCAGTTCTTC. It specifies CASSLASGGHSQEQFF.

The V call is TRBV28, the J call TRBJ1-2; 10 positions match TRBD1. The CDR3 is 14 amino acids. Germline CDR1 MDHEN, CDR2 SYDVKM. V gave up 8 bases and J gave up 3 bases; unmatched junction bases: 6. CDR3 region: CASRGTGDHYGYTF. DNA of the CDR3: TGTGCCAGCCGGGGGACAGGGGATCACTATGGCTACACCTTC.

The chain uses TRBV7-8 and TRBJ1-4; no definite D call. V lost 7 bases, J lost 4 bases, and 10 bases lay in between. The CDR3 has 13 residues. Looked up from germline, CDR1 is SGHVS and CDR2 is FQNEAQ. The CDR3 spells CASNKGLNEKLFF. In DNA, the CDR3 is TGTGCCAGCAACAAGGGTCTTAATGAAAAACTGTTTTTT.

This chain uses TRBV4-1 with TRBJ1-3; D gene unclear. Germline loops: CDR1 MGHRA, CDR2 YSYEKL. This CDR3 is built from 15 residues. V shed 1 base and J shed 0 bases, with 7 bases lying between them. The chain's CDR3 is CASSQGVYSGNTIYF. As DNA, the CDR3 is TGCGCCAGCAGCCAAGGAGTATACTCTGGAAACACCATATATTTT.

The chain is built from TRBV2 and TRBJ1-1; weak D call: TRBD1 (5 bases). Trimming took 9 bases from V and 6 from J, leaving 17 bases between them. The CDR3 consists of 13 residues. Germline V gene data show CDR1 as SNHLY and CDR2 as FYNNEI. CDR3 in DNA: TGTGCCAGGAGGGGCGGGTTACCTTCTGAAGCTTTCTTT. Translating gives CARRGGLPSEAFF.

This chain links TRBV7-6 with TRBJ1-1; D is ambiguous. The CDR3 has 15 residues. Trimming removed 2 bases from V and 5 bases from J, with 15 bases in between. Germline lookup yields CDR1 SGHVS and CDR2 FNYEAQ. The CDR3 spells CASSLLSQPGTEAFF. CDR3 nucleotide sequence: TGTGCCAGCAGCTTACTATCCCAACCCGGGACTGAAGCTTTCTTT.

CDR3 sequence: CASSSEELYGYTF. CDR3 sequence (DNA): TGTGCCAGCAGTTCCGAAGAACTCTATGGCTACACCTTC. This chain joins TRBV6-2 or TRBV6-3 and TRBJ1-2; no definite D call. CDR3 length: 13 amino acids. The germline gives CDR1 MNHEY, CDR2 SVGEGT. Deletions cut 4 bases from V and 4 bases from J, with 10 bases between.

This rearrangement joins TRBV5-4 to TRBJ2-7; D is possibly TRBD2 (5 bases). The CDR3 runs to 15 residues. Trimming removed 0 bases at V and 6 bases at J, with 16 bases between. Per the germline V gene, CDR1 is SGHNT and CDR2 is YYREEE (reference sequence). Here the CDR3 reads CASSLGGGRPIEQYF. The CDR3 region has the DNA TGTGCCAGCAGCTTGGGAGGAGGTAGACCCATCGAGCAGTACTTC.

V and J are TRBV5-6 and TRBJ1-1; no clear D. With 0 bases removed from V and 1 base from J, the gap between germline ends came to 7 bases. CDR3 size: 14 residues. Per germline, CDR1 SGHDT and CDR2 YYEEEE. CDR3 protein: CASSLGRPNTEAFF. The CDR3 DNA follows: TGTGCCAGCAGCTTGGGGCGACCGAACACTGAAGCTTTCTTT.

The table lists this clone with a count of one. The chain employs TRBV9 and TRBJ1-6, with a weak D call TRBD1 (6 bases). The CDR3 loop spans 14 amino acids. Trimming cost V 0 bases and J 9 bases, with 10 bases left between them. The germline gives CDR1 SGDLS, CDR2 YYNGEE. The CDR3 sequence: CASSVVGGASPLHF. The CDR3 bases are TGTGCCAGCAGCGTAGTCGGGGGGGCTTCACCCCTCCACTTT. The full variable domain, its missing parts supplied by reference TRBV9 and TRBJ1-6, is DSGVTQTPKHLITATGQRVTLRCSPRSGDLSVYWYQQSLDQGLQFLIQYYNGEERAKGNILERFSAQQFPDLHSELNLSSLELGDSALYFCASSVVGGASPLHFGNGTRLTVT.

Worth noting for this clone: Within the sample, other DNA sequences also encode this same CDR3. The chain links TRBV18 to TRBJ1-1, with D possibly matching TRBD1 (5 bases). Trimming cost V 2 bases and J 2 bases, with 6 bases left between them. CDR3 size: 13 residues. Germline lookup yields CDR1 KGHSH and CDR2 LQKENI. As DNA, the CDR3 is TGTGCCAGCTCACCAACAGGAAACACTGAAGCTTTCTTT. It yields the protein CASSPTGNTEAFF. The whole variable domain, remainder taken from reference TRBV18 and TRBJ1-1, is NAGVMQNPRHLVRRRGQEARLRCSPMKGHSHVYWYRQLPEEGLKFMVYLQKENIIDESGMPKERFSAEFPKEGPSILRIQQVVRGDSAAYFCASSPTGNTEAFFGQGTRLTVV.

In its sample, this clone was seen once. The chain employs TRBV28 and TRBJ1-5; 9 nucleotides line up with TRBD1. The CDR3 is made up of 15 amino acids. Germline CDR1 reads MDHEN; CDR2 reads SYDVKM. V lost 5 bases to trimming and J lost 7 bases; unmatched junction nucleotides: 9. The CDR3 here is CASSNFGTGNQPQHF. In DNA form, the CDR3 reads TGTGCCAGCAGTAATTTTGGGACAGGGAACCAGCCCCAGCATTTT. The full variable domain, its missing parts supplied by reference TRBV28 and TRBJ1-5, is DVKVTQSSRYLVKRTGEKVFLECVQDMDHENMFWYRQDPGLGLRLIYFSYDVKMKEKGDIPEGYSVSREKKERFSLILESASTNQTSMYLCASSNFGTGNQPQHFGDGTRLSIL.

This sequence joins TRBV27 and TRBJ1-2, with 8 bases aligning to TRBD1. J was trimmed by 7 bases and V by 1 base; bases with no gene match: 2. The CDR3 length is 13 residues. The germline gives CDR1 MNHEY, CDR2 SMNVEV (reference sequence). In DNA form, the CDR3 reads TGTGCCAGCAGTTTATACAGGGGGAGTGGCTACACCTTC. It yields the protein CASSLYRGSGYTF.

A word on this clone: Other DNA sequences from this sample encode an identical CDR3 as well. V and J are TRBV6-5 and TRBJ1-2; D perhaps matches TRBD1 (6 bases). The CDR3 covers 14 residues. Germline values: CDR1 MNHEY, CDR2 SVGAGI. V dropped 2 bases and J dropped 4 bases, with 11 bases sitting between them. CDR3 sequence reads: CASSYQGRSYGYTF. CDR3 nucleotide sequence: TGTGCCAGCAGTTACCAGGGGCGCAGCTATGGCTACACCTTC.

V is TRBV5-4 and J is TRBJ2-3; no clear D. This CDR3 region has 12 residues. CDR1 and CDR2 from the germline V gene are SGHNT and YYREEE (reference sequence). V lost 6 bases and J 5 bases, leaving 10 bases between the germline ends. The CDR3 DNA reads TGTGCCAGCAACCTAGTCGGAGATACGCAGTATTTT. Its translation: CASNLVGDTQYF.

The rearrangement joins TRBV2 to TRBJ1-4; D remains ambiguous. The V and J ends lost 8 bases and 4 bases respectively, with 14 bases between them. The CDR3 sequence is 14 residues long. Germline-derived CDR1 and CDR2 are SNHLY and FYNNEI. CDR3 in DNA: TGTGCCAGCGGGCGGGCAGTCTTTAATGAAAAACTGTTTTTT. Translating gives CASGRAVFNEKLFF.

This clone was counted once. The chain couples TRBV2 to TRBJ1-2, with 7 positions matching TRBD1. CDR3 length: 12 residues. Losses at the gene ends were 6 bases for V and 5 bases for J; bases not matched to a gene: 3. CDR1 and CDR2 (germline): SNHLY, FYNNEI. Here the CDR3 DNA reads TGTGCCAGCAGACAGGGGAATTATGGCTACACCTTC. Translated, it gives CASRQGNYGYTF.

This clone was seen a single time. CDR3 nucleotide sequence: TGTGCCAGTAGTCCCCAAACATCCGGCCTAATGAACACTGAAGCTTTCTTT. It is translated as CASSPQTSGLMNTEAFF. This rearrangement joins TRBV19 to TRBJ1-1; D not certain. Germline V gene lookup returns CDR1 LNHDA and CDR2 SQIVND (reference sequence). Trimming took off 5 bases at V and 0 bases at J, with 19 bases between the two ends. The CDR3 totals 17 residues.

The rearrangement links TRBV5-1 to TRBJ1-1; D is undetermined. Per the germline V gene, CDR1 is SGHRS and CDR2 is YFSETQ. The length of the CDR3 is 14 residues. Trimming took 0 bases from V and 4 from J, leaving 10 bases between them. The CDR3 nucleotides read TGCGCCAGCAGCTTGGAAAGGGAGACCACTGAAGCTTTCTTT. Amino acids: CASSLERETTEAFF.

This rearrangement joins TRBV28 to TRBJ1-1; D remains unclear. Germline CDR1 and CDR2: MDHEN and SYDVKM. This CDR3 has 13 amino acids. Trimming removed 2 bases at V and 10 bases at J, with 14 bases between. CDR3 loop: CASSLRVPPGAFF. DNA for the CDR3: TGTGCCAGCAGTTTAAGGGTGCCCCCGGGAGCTTTCTTT. The whole variable domain, remainder taken from reference TRBV28 and TRBJ1-1, is DVKVTQSSRYLVKRTGEKVFLECVQDMDHENMFWYRQDPGLGLRLIYFSYDVKMKEKGDIPEGYSVSREKKERFSLILESASTNQTSMYLCASSLRVPPGAFFGQGTRLTVV.

This clone was counted between two and nine times. The chain links TRBV5-1 to TRBJ1-5, with a weak D call TRBD1 (5 bases). CDR3 length: 14 residues. Germline V gene sequence: CDR1 SGHRS, CDR2 YFSETQ. V gave up 4 bases and J gave up 6 bases, with 14 bases separating them. As DNA, the CDR3 is TGCGCCAGCAGCCCCCGTCCGGACATTCAGCCCCAGCATTTT. Translating it yields CASSPRPDIQPQHF. The entire variable domain, with the rest obtained from reference TRBV5-1 and TRBJ1-5, is as follows: KAGVTQTPRYLIKTRGQQVTLSCSPISGHRSVSWYQQTPGQGLQFLFEYFSETQRNKGNFPGRFSGRQFSNSRSEMNVSTLELGDSALYLCASSPRPDIQPQHFGDGTRLSIL.

This sequence joins TRBV28 and TRBJ2-3, with D hard to call. The CDR3 loop spans 13 amino acids. The germline CDR1 and CDR2 sequences are MDHEN and SYDVKM. V was trimmed by 2 bases and J by 7 bases, leaving 10 bases between them. CDR3 sequence: CASSLLDVYTQYF. The CDR3 DNA reads as TGTGCCAGCAGTTTACTGGACGTTTATACGCAGTATTTT.

CDR3 sequence: CASSLPLVGAQYF. CDR3 coding DNA: TGTGCCAGCAGCTTACCTCTTGTTGGCGCCCAGTACTTC. The chain combines TRBV11-2 with TRBJ2-5; D ambiguous. CDR1 is SGHAT, CDR2 FQNNGV, per germline. The V gene lost 2 bases and the J gene lost 9 bases, with 13 bases spanning the gap. The CDR3 covers 13 residues.